Below are 3 T cell receptor beta chains sequenced from a single sample in a study of blood T cell repertoires in COVID-19. Using immunoSEQ multiplex PCR, the repertoire was profiled, and TCRdb retains in-frame clones only, with some absent. Here the sample spans roughly 200,000 clones, approximately 85% being singletons. The sample taken for sequencing was peripheral blood. These TCRs come from an elderly woman with COVID-19, enrolled during active disease.

The genes are TRBV6-1 and TRBJ1-1; TRBD1 matches 9 bases. The V gene end was trimmed by 4 bases and the J gene end by 1 base; junction bases not matched to a gene: 19. From germline, CDR1 is MNHNS and CDR2 SASEGT. CDR3 size: 20 residues. CDR3 loop: CASSVYPYWVQGATNTEAFF. The CDR3 DNA reads as TGTGCCAGCAGTGTTTATCCTTATTGGGTACAGGGGGCGACGAACACTGAAGCTTTCTTT.

The gene calls are TRBV4-2 and TRBJ1-5; D is ambiguous. V was trimmed by 0 bases and J by 6 bases, leaving 6 bases between them. CDR1 is LGHNA and CDR2 is YNFKEQ in the germline V gene. This CDR3 has 13 residues. CDR3 sequence (DNA): TGTGCCAGCAGCCAAGATTTCTCTCAGCCCCAGCATTTT. Its protein is CASSQDFSQPQHF.

This clone was counted once. J is TRBJ2-7 and V is TRBV2, with 9 bases that match TRBD1. V lost 11 bases, J lost 3 bases, and 5 bases stayed unmatched. Germline V gene data show CDR1 as SNHLY and CDR2 as FYNNEI. The CDR3 runs 12 residues. The CDR3 region has the DNA TGTGCCGGCTCGACAGGGGGCTACGAGCAGTACTTC. It encodes CAGSTGGYEQYF.